This TCR beta chain was identified in a study of blood T cell repertoires in COVID-19. Per the original data handling: Amplification of reference gene primers was used by the study to estimate nucleated cell counts. Repertoires were generated with immunoSEQ multiplex PCR, while TCRdb's copy carries only in-frame clones and drops some. The DNA was the basis for D and trimming; V, J and clone size are from that table. Among some 130,000 clones listed, roughly 78% were seen once. The table lists this clone with a few counts. The CDR3 spans 14 residues. With V trimmed by 6 bases and J by 10 bases, 10 bases remained unmatched. Germline CDR1 and CDR2: KGHSH and LQKENI.

Sequenced: peripheral blood. The chain employs TRBV18 and TRBJ2-1; TRBD2 matches 9 bases. The TCR was taken from a man in his sixties with acute or convalescent COVID-19. This CDR3 is CASSRASGNVEQFF. Here the CDR3 DNA reads TGTGCCAGCTCTCGAGCTAGCGGGAATGTGGAGCAGTTCTTC.